These T cell receptor beta chains were read from a single sample in a study of Graves' ophthalmopathy and Graves' hyperthyroidism. MiXCR, run by TCRdb on the multiplex PCR reads, gives a single entry per CDR3 protein. Of around 1.1 million distinct CDR3 sequences in the sample, about 38% were seen once. The sample taken for sequencing was peripheral blood or thyroid tissue (not recorded which). These receptors all come from an adult man with Graves' hyperthyroidism. Each CDR3 is given with its conserved first and last residue. D genes are given only for firm matches. The size of a clone is reported for some rows only, either as once, few or many, or as a class for expanded clones.

>TRBJ1-4|TRBV29-1|-|-
CSVETGIGEKLFF
TGCAGCGTTGAAACAGGGATCGGGGAAAAACTGTTTTTT
>TRBJ2-7|TRBV7-8|-|TRBD2
CASSQVIAGGAGEQYF
TGCGCCAGCAGCCAAGTAATAGCGGGGGGGGCCGGCGAGCAGTACTTC
>TRBJ2-2|TRBV10-3|many|-
CAISESTLAVNTGELFF
TGTGCCATCAGTGAGTCGACTTTGGCGGTTAACACCGGGGAGCTGTTTTTT
>TRBJ2-5|TRBV25-1|-|-
CASSVRGLFETLVAQETQYF
TGTGCCAGCAGCGTGCGGGGACTGTTCGAAACGCTAGTGGCCCAAGAGACCCAGTACTTC
>TRBJ2-7|TRBV12-3/TRBV12-4|-|TRBD1
CAGRKQGSYEQYF
TGTGCCGGCCGAAAACAGGGGTCCTACGAGCAGTACTTC
>TRBJ2-7|TRBV7-8|-|-
CASSLGAAPSYEQYF
TGCGCCAGCAGCCTCGGGGCAGCTCCGTCCTACGAGCAGTACTTC
>TRBJ1-2|TRBV27|-|-
CASSWGAGYGYTF
TGTGCCAGCAGTTGGGGGGCTGGCTATGGCTACACCTTC
>TRBJ1-1|TRBV11-2|-|-
CASSYQTANTEAFF
TGTGCCAGCAGCTACCAGACAGCGAACACTGAAGCTTTCTTT
>TRBJ1-6|TRBV30|-|-
CAWTPPARVSPLHF
TGTGCCTGGACTCCCCCGGCCCGTGTTTCACCCCTCCACTTT
>TRBJ2-5|TRBV6-2/TRBV6-3|-|TRBD1
CASSPSTGGETQYF
TGTGCCAGCAGTCCCTCGACAGGGGGAGAGACCCAGTACTTC
>TRBJ2-7|TRBV29-1|-|-
CSVDMATGGEQYF
TGCAGCGTTGATATGGCCACCGGGGGCGAGCAGTACTTC
>TRBJ1-5|TRBV7-2|-|-
CASSQDPAEVGNQPQHF
TGCGCCAGCAGCCAAGATCCAGCGGAAGTCGGCAATCAGCCCCAGCATTTT
>TRBJ1-4|TRBV18|few|TRBD1
CASSLTTGADEKLFF
TGTGCCAGCTCACTAACGACAGGGGCGGATGAAAAACTGTTTTTT
>TRBJ2-7|TRBV28|few|-
CASARNSYEQYF
TGTGCCAGCGCAAGAAACTCCTACGAGCAGTACTTC
>TRBJ1-2|TRBV29-1|-|-
CSGAGQIGSYGYTF
TGCAGCGGGGCGGGCCAGATAGGGAGCTATGGCTACACCTTC
>TRBJ2-5|TRBV6-6|-|TRBD1
CASSYSFLGQGGWETQYF
TGTGCCAGCAGTTACTCGTTCCTTGGACAGGGGGGGTGGGAGACCCAGTACTTC
>TRBJ1-1|TRBV20-1|many|-
CSAGGPNTEAFF
TGCAGTGCCGGGGGCCCGAACACTGAAGCTTTCTTT
>TRBJ2-7|TRBV10-3|-|TRBD1
CASRDGGQHYEQYF
TGTGCCAGCAGGGATGGGGGACAGCACTACGAGCAGTACTTC
>TRBJ1-5|TRBV20-1|-|-
CSTPIQGPRNQPQHF
TGCAGTACTCCAATTCAGGGGCCGCGGAATCAGCCCCAGCATTTT
>TRBJ2-5|TRBV14|many|-
CASSQDNGNGETQYF
TGTGCCAGCAGCCAAGATAACGGTAACGGGGAGACCCAGTACTTC
>TRBJ2-5|TRBV4-3|-|TRBD2
CASSHASGTRTQYF
TGCGCCAGCAGCCATGCTAGCGGTACCAGGACCCAGTACTTC
>TRBJ2-5|TRBV7-4|-|-
CASSFGPGDGETQYF
TGTGCCAGCAGCTTCGGTCCTGGGGACGGAGAGACCCAGTACTTC
>TRBJ1-1|TRBV7-2|many|-
CASSLGQGGGTNTEAFF
TGTGCCAGCAGCTTGGGGCAGGGCGGAGGGACGAACACTGAAGCTTTCTTT
>TRBJ1-6|TRBV7-2|many|-
CASSRPDTDRHSPLHF
TGTGCCAGCAGCCGACCTGACACAGATAGGCATTCACCCCTCCACTTT
>TRBJ2-7|TRBV9|few|-
CASSQELRDEQYF
TGTGCCAGCAGCCAGGAACTCAGGGACGAGCAGTACTTC
>TRBJ2-5|TRBV20-1|-|-
CSARKPRDKGGGETQYF
TGCAGTGCTAGAAAGCCCCGGGACAAGGGAGGGGGAGAGACCCAGTACTTC
>TRBJ2-7|TRBV7-2|many|-
CASSPSDRYEQYF
TGTGCCAGCAGCCCCAGCGACAGGTACGAGCAGTACTTC
>TRBJ2-5|TRBV25-1|-|-
CASSTKGISGSWAGETQYF
TGTGCCAGCAGCACTAAAGGGATAAGCGGAAGTTGGGCCGGGGAGACCCAGTACTTC
>TRBJ2-7|TRBV7-9|-|TRBD2
CASRSSRGRTWYEQYF
TGTGCCAGCAGGTCCTCTCGCGGGAGAACTTGGTACGAGCAGTACTTC
>TRBJ2-2|TRBV5-1|-|-
CASSTGVTNTGELFF
TGCGCCAGCAGCACGGGAGTTACGAACACCGGGGAGCTGTTTTTT
>TRBJ1-1|TRBV2|many|-
CASSEAPVRPGNTEAFF
TGTGCCAGCAGTGAAGCTCCCGTGAGGCCGGGGAACACTGAAGCTTTCTTT
>TRBJ2-5|TRBV7-8|many|-
CASSFQGPGETQYF
TGTGCCAGCAGCTTCCAGGGTCCAGGAGAGACCCAGTACTTC
>TRBJ2-7|TRBV5-4|-|-
CASTQRGGSGELYF
TGTGCCAGCACCCAGAGAGGGGGGAGTGGGGAGCTGTACTTC
>TRBJ2-5|TRBV11-2|many|-
CASSLGGGFPGSETQYF
TGTGCCAGCAGCTTAGGTGGCGGATTCCCCGGTTCAGAGACCCAGTACTTC
>TRBJ2-5|TRBV19|once|TRBD2
CASSPSLRGGGETQYF
TGTGCCAGTAGCCCATCGCTACGGGGGGGGGGCGAGACCCAGTACTTC
>TRBJ2-5|TRBV28|-|-
CASSLSGYRETQYF
TGTGCCAGCAGTTTATCGGGTTACCGGGAGACCCAGTACTTC
>TRBJ2-7|TRBV12-3/TRBV12-4|few|TRBD1
CASSFGQGLIYEQYF
TGTGCCAGCAGTTTTGGACAGGGATTAATCTACGAGCAGTACTTC
>TRBJ1-1|TRBV10-3|many|-
CAIGRDGYTEAFF
TGTGCCATAGGACGGGACGGATACACTGAAGCTTTCTTT
>TRBJ2-6|TRBV20-1|-|-
CSARKTGTSGSGANVLTF
TGCAGTGCTAGAAAGACAGGGACTTCAGGCTCTGGGGCCAACGTCCTGACTTTC
>TRBJ2-7|TRBV20-1|many|-
CSAMSQNAYEQYF
TGCAGTGCTATGTCCCAGAACGCCTACGAGCAGTACTTC
>TRBJ1-2|TRBV4-3|-|TRBD1
CASSHEPGQGNHGYTF
TGCGCCAGCAGTCACGAACCGGGACAGGGGAACCATGGCTACACCTTC
>TRBJ1-1|TRBV29-1|-|TRBD1
CSVGTGGMTEAFF
TGCAGCGTCGGGACAGGGGGTATGACTGAAGCTTTCTTT
>TRBJ1-2|TRBV7-9|many|TRBD1
CASSSARDRRANYGYTF
TGTGCCAGCAGCTCAGCGAGGGACAGGCGAGCTAACTATGGCTACACCTTC
>TRBJ1-5|TRBV11-2|-|-
CASSAGDLGVTETQHF
TGTGCCAGCAGCGCAGGAGACTTGGGGGTGACGGAGACCCAGCATTTT
>TRBJ2-5|TRBV20-1|-|TRBD2
CSARAGTSGMRTQYF
TGCAGTGCTAGAGCCGGGACTAGCGGGATGAGGACCCAGTACTTC
>TRBJ2-5|TRBV11-2|many|TRBD2
CASRTSGGIRETQYF
TGTGCCAGCAGGACTAGCGGGGGGATCCGGGAGACCCAGTACTTC
>TRBJ1-1|TRBV7-9|many|-
CASSLASSGSTEAFF
TGTGCCAGCAGCTTAGCCTCGTCAGGGTCCACTGAAGCTTTCTTT
>TRBJ1-2|TRBV4-3|many|-
CASSQAPGTKYGYTF
TGCGCCAGCAGCCAAGCTCCAGGCACGAAATATGGCTACACCTTC
>TRBJ1-1|TRBV20-1|-|-
CSASFRDTEAFF
TGCAGTGCTAGTTTCAGGGACACTGAAGCTTTCTTT